These 18 T cell receptor beta chains originate from one sample sequenced in a study of follicular helper T cells after annual influenza vaccination. Time point meaning: 2015-2016 season, pre-vaccination. Sequencing used immunoSEQ multiplex PCR; TCRdb keeps in-frame clones, though not all of them. The sample carries almost 9,500 clones, about 90% recorded once. This specimen was CXCR5+ CD38- circulating T follicular helper cells from blood, taken on the day of influenza vaccination. Subset of the sample: circulating Tfh, non-naive CD4+CXCR5+PD-1+ (ICOS+CD38+ or ICOS-CD38-). These receptor sequences come from an adult who received the influenza vaccine.

This sequence joins TRBV30 and TRBJ1-2; no firm D call. V lost 2 bases, J lost 5 bases, and 18 bases lay in between. CDR1 is GTSNPN and CDR2 is SVGIG in the germline V gene (reference sequence). The CDR3 is 15 amino acids. CDR3 in DNA: TGTGCCTGGAGTCCACACCTCGACGGAGAGTATGGCTACACCTTC. This encodes CAWSPHLDGEYGYTF. The complete variable domain, with remaining parts taken from reference TRBV30 and TRBJ1-2, reads SQTIHQWPATLVQPVGSPLSLECTVEGTSNPNLYWYRQAAGRGLQLLFYSVGIGQISSEVPQNLSASRPQDRQFILSSKKLLLSDSGFYLCAWSPHLDGEYGYTFGSGTRLTVV.

This clone has just one count. The rearrangement links TRBV11-2 to TRBJ2-7; TRBD2 might be the D (6 bases). CDR1 SGHAT and CDR2 FQNNGV come from the germline V gene. The V end was cut by 2 bases, the J end by 0 bases, with 11 bases between. This CDR3 has 15 amino acids. The CDR3 nucleotides are TGTGCCAGCAGCTTAACGGCGGGGCTCTCCTACGAGCAGTACTTC. This translates into CASSLTAGLSYEQYF.

The chain employs TRBV25-1 and TRBJ1-2; a weak D match, TRBD1 (6 bases). The CDR3 sequence is 16 residues long. V lost 5 bases, J lost 10 bases, and 26 bases lay in between. Germline V gives CDR1 MGHDK, CDR2 SYGVNS. CDR3 nucleotides: TGTGCCAGCAGTCCACACCACTCCGTAGTACAGGGTGACTACACCTTC. It specifies CASSPHHSVVQGDYTF.

This sequence joins TRBV5-3 and TRBJ1-2; no definite D call. TRBV5-3 is an ORF for which the function is uncertain. The CDR3 has 12 amino acids. Deletions cut 6 bases from V and 5 bases from J, with 11 bases between. CDR3 residues: CARKGVLYGYTF. The DNA of the CDR3 is TGTGCCAGAAAGGGCGTCCTTTATGGCTACACCTTC.

V and J are TRBV14 and TRBJ1-2, with 7 bases that match TRBD1. Trimming cost V 0 bases and J 5 bases; bases outside gene matches: 9. This CDR3 has 16 amino acids. Germline V gives CDR1 SGHDN, CDR2 FVKESK. The DNA for the CDR3 is TGTGCCAGCAGCCAAGAAGCGACAGGGTTGTATTATGGCTACACCTTC. Amino acids: CASSQEATGLYYGYTF.

The V and J genes are TRBV29-1 and TRBJ1-2; no reliable D call. This CDR3 comprises 10 residues. The germline V gene encodes CDR1 SQVTM and CDR2 ANQGSEA. The V end lost 1 base, the J end lost 6 bases, and 3 bases lay between the germline ends. DNA for the CDR3: TGCAGCGTTGAAGGAAATGGCTACACCTTC. Protein sequence: CSVEGNGYTF.

The CDR3 DNA is TGTGCCACCAGCACCGGAACCGCCAACAGGGAAGAGACCCAGTACTTC. Encoded protein: CATSTGTANREETQYF. This rearrangement joins TRBV15 to TRBJ2-5; perhaps TRBD1 as D (6 bases). V lost 4 bases and J 3 bases, leaving 18 bases between the germline ends. Germline CDR1 LNHNV, CDR2 YYDKDF (reference sequence). The CDR3 sequence is 16 residues long. Full variable domain (missing parts from reference TRBV15 and TRBJ2-5): DAMVIQNPRYQVTQFGKPVTLSCSQTLNHNVMYWYQQKSSQAPKLLFHYYDKDFNNEADTPDNFQSRRPNTSFCFLDIRSPGLGDTAMYLCATSTGTANREETQYFGPGTRLLVL.

The chain has TRBV6-6 and TRBJ2-7; D might be TRBD2 (7 bases). This CDR3 region has 13 residues. V shed 8 bases and J shed 2 bases, with 13 bases lying between them. From germline, CDR1 is MNHNY and CDR2 SVGAGI (reference sequence). DNA for the CDR3: TGTGCCAGCTACGGGGGGCTTGCCTACGAGCAGTACTTC. This sequence encodes CASYGGLAYEQYF.

The genes are TRBV4-3 and TRBJ2-2; tentative D call: TRBD2 (5 bases). Per germline, CDR1 LGHNA and CDR2 YSLEER. The CDR3 totals 14 residues. Trimming cost V 5 bases and J 5 bases, with 12 bases left between them. CDR3 sequence: CASSYGTGTGELFF. CDR3 DNA sequence: TGCGCCAGCAGCTACGGAACGGGGACCGGGGAGCTGTTTTTT.

This clone was found a few times. V is TRBV9 and J is TRBJ1-1; TRBD1 matches at 7 bases. The CDR3 sequence is 13 residues long. From germline, CDR1 is SGDLS and CDR2 YYNGEE. The ends lost 4 bases at V and 10 bases at J; junction bases unmatched: 10. The CDR3 DNA sequence: TGTGCCAGCAGCTATGGGACAGACAGTCGAGCTTTCTTT. Its translation: CASSYGTDSRAFF.

The chain links TRBV7-9 to TRBJ2-7; 9 bases are a match to TRBD2. Germline V CDR1 and CDR2: SEHNR, FQNEAQ (reference sequence). V lost 6 bases and J lost 2; bases outside the gene matches: 5. CDR3 length: 14 amino acids. The CDR3 loop reads CASSVASGTYEQYF. CDR3 nucleotide sequence: TGTGCCAGCAGTGTAGCTAGCGGGACCTACGAGCAGTACTTC. The full variable domain, in which reference TRBV7-9 and TRBJ2-7 provide the parts outside the CDR3, is DTGVSQNPRHKITKRGQNVTFRCDPISEHNRLYWYRQTLGQGPEFLTYFQNEAQLEKSRLLSDRFSAERPKGSFSTLEIQRTEQGDSAMYLCASSVASGTYEQYFGPGTRLTVT.

This sequence joins TRBV6-5 and TRBJ2-3; TRBD1 or TRBD2 may be the D gene (5 bases each). This CDR3 spans 14 amino acids. The germline V gene has CDR1 MNHEY and CDR2 SVGAGI. Trimming shortened V by 2 bases and J by 0 bases, and 6 bases separated the two germline ends. CDR3 sequence (DNA): TGTGCCAGCAGTTACAGGGACAGCACAGATACGCAGTATTTT. This encodes CASSYRDSTDTQYF.

The chain carries TRBV7-7 and TRBJ2-1; D is possibly TRBD2 (7 bases). The germline V gene encodes CDR1 SSHAT and CDR2 FNYEAQ (reference sequence). The CDR3 is 18 amino acids. V shed 5 bases and J shed 0 bases, with 20 bases lying between them. The CDR3 loop reads CASSPYEGGGSSYNEQFF. CDR3 DNA: TGTGCCAGCAGCCCGTATGAGGGAGGGGGGTCCTCCTACAATGAGCAGTTCTTC. The whole variable domain, remainder taken from reference TRBV7-7 and TRBJ2-1, is GAGVSQSPRYKVTKRGQDVTLRCDPISSHATLYWYQQALGQGPEFLTYFNYEAQPDKSGLPSDRFSAERPEGSISTLTIQRTEQRDSAMYRCASSPYEGGGSSYNEQFFGPGTRLTVL.

This clone was seen a single time. This chain joins TRBV5-8 and TRBJ1-1, with D perhaps matching TRBD1 (6 bases). V was shortened by 1 base and J by 7 bases, with 11 bases between the two germline ends. CDR3 length: 13 residues. The germline gives CDR1 SGHTS, CDR2 YDEGEE. The CDR3 DNA sequence: TGTGCCAGCAGCTTGAATACAGGGAATGAAGCTTTCTTT. This gives the protein CASSLNTGNEAFF.

This rearrangement joins TRBV27 to TRBJ1-5; 8 positions match TRBD1. CDR1 and CDR2 from the germline V gene are MNHEY and SMNVEV (reference sequence). With 6 bases clipped from V and 0 bases from J, the junction kept 7 bases outside the gene matches. The CDR3 covers 16 residues. CDR3 sequence (DNA): TGTGCCAGCAGGAGCATGACAGGGGCTAGCAATCAGCCCCAGCATTTT. This translates into CASRSMTGASNQPQHF.

This clone has just a few counts. The V gene is TRBV28, the J gene TRBJ2-2; no reliable D call. Germline-derived CDR1 and CDR2 are MDHEN and SYDVKM. The CDR3 loop spans 13 amino acids. V lost 10 bases, J lost 6 bases, and 15 bases lay in between. CDR3: CATIPAGAGELFF. Here the CDR3 DNA reads TGTGCCACAATTCCGGCTGGGGCCGGGGAGCTGTTTTTT.

The chain carries TRBV30 and TRBJ2-3, with a possible D match to TRBD1 (6 bases). The CDR3 has 15 amino acids. Germline CDR1 reads GTSNPN; CDR2 reads SVGIG (reference sequence). V lost 0 bases, J lost 2 bases, and 12 bases lay in between. Written as DNA, the CDR3 is TGTGCCTGGAGTGTGGGGGCAGGGTCCACAGATACGCAGTATTTT. It is translated as CAWSVGAGSTDTQYF.

The chain combines TRBV6-6 with TRBJ1-1; D is unclear. V lost 5 bases to trimming and J lost 1 base, with 5 bases between them. The CDR3 runs 12 residues. From germline, CDR1 is MNHNY and CDR2 SVGAGI (reference sequence). The CDR3 nucleotides read TGTGCCAGCAGTGTCTCGAACACTGAAGCTTTCTTT. Its translation is CASSVSNTEAFF.